The 23 T cell receptor beta chains in this list originate from one sample, sequenced in a study of blood T cells in healthy people across ages. Together with a sample-barcoded 5' primer, a J-beta primer mix was included in a second PCR lasting roughly 6 to 12 cycles. A single record per CDR3 protein comes from TCRdb applying MiXCR to the 5' RACE reads. The data hold 950,000 to 1,200,000 distinct CDR3 sequences, with more than 30% observed a single time. The sequenced material came from blood. All receptors derive from a man between 18 and 29 years old in good health.

This clonotype was detected a few times. The chain links TRBV7-2 to TRBJ1-2; D uncertain. Germline V gene lookup returns CDR1 SGHTA and CDR2 FQGNSA. The ends were cut back, 6 bases at V and 3 bases at J, with 8 bases in the middle. The CDR3 sequence is 12 residues long. The CDR3 loop is CASRPGDYGYTF. As DNA, the CDR3 is TGTGCCAGCAGGCCCGGAGACTATGGCTACACCTTC.

This clonotype was seen at least ten times. This chain uses TRBV20-1 with TRBJ2-1; 8 bases match TRBD2. This CDR3 comprises 18 residues. Looked up from germline, CDR1 is DFQATT and CDR2 is SNEGSKA (reference sequence). V lost 6 bases to trimming and J lost 2 bases; unmatched junction nucleotides: 18. CDR3: CSAPPGLGSPSAYNEQFF. The CDR3, as DNA: TGCAGTGCCCCTCCGGGACTAGGAAGCCCTTCTGCCTACAATGAGCAGTTCTTC.

The chain recombines TRBV14 with TRBJ2-4; TRBD1 or TRBD2 may be the D gene (7 bases each). The ends were cut back, 4 bases at V and 0 bases at J, with 19 bases in the middle. The CDR3 is 18 residues long. The germline CDR1 and CDR2 sequences are SGHDN and FVKESK. The chain's CDR3 is CASSPNLRGGLAKNIQYF. CDR3 in DNA: TGTGCCAGCAGCCCGAACCTCAGGGGGGGACTAGCCAAAAACATTCAGTACTTC. The variable domain in full, completed from reference TRBV14 and TRBJ2-4, reads EAGVTQFPSHSVIEKGQTVTLRCDPISGHDNLYWYRRVMGKEIKFLLHFVKESKQDESGMPNNRFLAERTGGTYSTLKVQPAELEDSGVYFCASSPNLRGGLAKNIQYFGAGTRLSVL.

This clonotype occurred a few times. The rearrangement uses TRBV12-3 or TRBV12-4 and TRBJ2-5, with D possibly matching TRBD1 (5 bases). Between the trimmed V and J ends, which lost 1 base and 4 bases, there was a span of 13 bases. CDR3 length equals 15 residues. For the CDR3, the DNA is TGTGCCAGCAGTTTAGGGATACAGGTGTTAGAGACCCAGTACTTC. It translates to CASSLGIQVLETQYF.

A word on this clonotype: An end of the junction does not agree with germline; a read error may underlie this. V is TRBV3-1 and J is TRBJ2-2; 14 positions match TRBD2. The CDR3 consists of 18 residues. The germline V gene encodes CDR1 LGHDT and CDR2 YNNKEL (reference sequence). CDR3: CASSPGLAGGRNAGELFF. The CDR3 DNA follows: TGTGCCAGCAGCCCTGGACTAGCGGGGGGCCGGAACGCCGGGGAGCTGTTTTTT.

The rearrangement uses TRBV4-1 and TRBJ2-5; a weak D match, TRBD1 (5 bases). The V end lost 0 bases, the J end lost 11 bases, and 16 bases lay between the germline ends. CDR1 and CDR2 from the germline V gene are MGHRA and YSYEKL. CDR3 length: 14 amino acids. CDR3 amino acids: CASSQESGLNEQYF. CDR3 coding DNA: TGCGCCAGCAGCCAAGAATCAGGGTTAAATGAGCAGTACTTC.

The rearrangement joins TRBV24-1 to TRBJ2-3, with D possibly TRBD1 on 7 matching bases. This CDR3 is 16 amino acids long. The germline gives CDR1 KGHDR, CDR2 SFDVKD. Deletions cut 3 bases from V and 4 bases from J, with 16 bases between. This CDR3 is CATSDPGSRGADTQYF. Written as DNA, the CDR3 is TGTGCCACCAGTGATCCCGGGAGCAGGGGGGCAGATACGCAGTATTTT.

The chain uses TRBV15 and TRBJ2-1; D remains unclear. CDR1 and CDR2 (germline): LNHNV, YYDKDF (reference sequence). Trimming pared 1 base from V and 7 bases from J, leaving 5 bases between. This CDR3 is 12 amino acids long. The CDR3 DNA is TGTGCCACCAGCAGAGCCTTAAATGAGCAGTTCTTC. It is translated as CATSRALNEQFF.

Comment on this clonotype: At one boundary the junction diverges from the germline segment, which might be a read error. V usage is TRBV7-2 and J usage is TRBJ2-1; 7 nucleotides agree with TRBD1. CDR3 length: 14 amino acids. CDR1 SGHTA and CDR2 FQGNSA come from the germline V gene. CDR3 sequence: CAGSPGGSYNEQFF. The CDR3 DNA is TGTGCCGGCAGCCCAGGGGGTTCCTACAATGAGCAGTTCTTC.

As DNA, the CDR3 is TGTGCCATCAATGAACCGGTACAGGCCTACAATGAGCAGTTCTTC. This translates into CAINEPVQAYNEQFF. The J gene is TRBJ2-1, the V gene TRBV10-3; D may be TRBD1 (5 bases). The V gene lost 7 bases and the J gene lost 2 bases, with 15 bases spanning the gap. The CDR3 sequence is 15 residues long. CDR1 and CDR2 (germline): ENHRY, SYGVKD.

The V gene is TRBV20-1, the J gene TRBJ1-2; a weak D match, TRBD1 (5 bases). V was pared by 3 bases and J by 7 bases, with 21 bases between. The CDR3 is made up of 15 amino acids. Germline V CDR1 and CDR2: DFQATT, SNEGSKA (reference sequence). The CDR3 reads CSASGAGREDGGYTF. CDR3 in DNA: TGCAGTGCTAGCGGAGCTGGCAGGGAGGATGGTGGCTACACCTTC.

The genes are TRBV18 and TRBJ1-1; maybe TRBD1 (6 bases). CDR1 and CDR2 (germline): KGHSH, LQKENI. V was shortened by 5 bases and J by 4 bases, with 17 bases between the two germline ends. The length of the CDR3 is 15 residues. The CDR3: CASSIRTDQRTEAFF. The CDR3 DNA sequence: TGTGCCAGCTCAATAAGGACAGACCAGCGCACTGAAGCTTTCTTT. Full variable domain (rest looked up from reference TRBV18 and TRBJ1-1): NAGVMQNPRHLVRRRGQEARLRCSPMKGHSHVYWYRQLPEEGLKFMVYLQKENIIDESGMPKERFSAEFPKEGPSILRIQQVVRGDSAAYFCASSIRTDQRTEAFFGQGTRLTVV.

The chain employs TRBV12-3 or TRBV12-4 and TRBJ1-5, with a weak D call TRBD1 (5 bases). This CDR3 region has 16 residues. V was shortened by 2 bases and J by 2 bases, with 13 bases between the two germline ends. Here the CDR3 reads CASSLLLGDGNQPQHF. Here the CDR3 DNA reads TGTGCCAGCAGTTTACTTTTGGGGGATGGCAATCAGCCCCAGCATTTT.

The chain has TRBV6-6 and TRBJ2-1; tentative D call: TRBD2 (6 bases). From germline, CDR1 is MNHNY and CDR2 SVGAGI (reference sequence). This CDR3 has 16 residues. The V end was cut by 2 bases, the J end by 9 bases, with 20 bases between. CDR3 in DNA: TGTGCCAGCAGTTACCCAGCGGGTGGTCTTAGGAGTGAGCAGTTCTTC. This codes for CASSYPAGGLRSEQFF.

The chain recombines TRBV9 with TRBJ2-3; 10 nucleotides line up with TRBD1. The junction had 5 bases not matched to a gene; V was cut back by 2 bases and J by 5 bases. Germline CDR1 is SGDLS and CDR2 is YYNGEE. CDR3 length: 15 amino acids. CDR3 region: CASSVRDRGGDTQYF. The CDR3 DNA reads as TGTGCCAGCAGCGTCCGGGACAGGGGTGGAGATACGCAGTATTTT.

This clonotype has a single count. The rearrangement joins TRBV4-3 to TRBJ1-2; 12 bases align to TRBD1. This CDR3 region has 18 residues. Germline values: CDR1 LGHNA, CDR2 YSLEER. J gave up 8 bases and V 0 bases, and 13 bases lay outside the gene matches. CDR3 bases: TGCGCCAGCAGCCAAGATAGCGGACCCGGGACAGGGGGCGTCGGCTACACCTTC. Its protein is CASSQDSGPGTGGVGYTF.

In DNA, the CDR3 is TGCAGTGCTCCCGCCATGGGGGGAGAGACCCAGTACTTC. Its protein product is CSAPAMGGETQYF. The chain links TRBV20-1 to TRBJ2-7; possibly TRBD2 for D (6 bases). The J call is doubtful: the DNA matches TRBJ2-5 better. The CDR3 extends over 13 amino acids. Germline CDR1 is DFQATT and CDR2 is SNEGSKA (reference sequence).

This clonotype was seen more than once but under ten times. This chain links TRBV25-1 with TRBJ2-7, with 8 positions matching TRBD1. With the DNA end fitting TRBJ2-4 better, the J assignment may be wrong. This CDR3 is 15 amino acids long. Germline CDR1 and CDR2: MGHDK and SYGVNS. CDR3 amino acids: CASSDRIQGGNIQYF. The DNA of the CDR3 is TGTGCCAGCAGTGATAGGATACAGGGGGGAAACATTCAGTACTTC.

V is TRBV20-1 and J is TRBJ2-2; either TRBD1 or TRBD2 may fit D (6 bases each). This CDR3 is 16 amino acids long. V lost 3 bases and J lost 7, with 21 bases in between. Germline CDR1 DFQATT, CDR2 SNEGSKA (reference sequence). The CDR3 protein is CSARNQEGGGFGELFF. The CDR3, as DNA: TGCAGTGCTAGGAACCAAGAGGGGGGCGGTTTCGGGGAGCTGTTTTTT.

This clonotype was observed a few times. This rearrangement joins TRBV7-2 to TRBJ2-5; D call uncertain. The CDR3 has 13 amino acids. The germline V gene has CDR1 SGHTA and CDR2 FQGNSA. Trimming shortened V by 3 bases and J by 4 bases, and 9 bases separated the two germline ends. The CDR3 region is CASSFRPTETQYF. CDR3 bases: TGTGCCAGCAGCTTTCGCCCCACAGAGACCCAGTACTTC.

This clonotype has a handful of counts. The genes are TRBV20-1 and TRBJ1-2; 7 bases map to TRBD1. Germline V gene data show CDR1 as DFQATT and CDR2 as SNEGSKA (reference sequence). The CDR3 covers 15 residues. Trimming removed 2 bases from V and 2 bases from J; junction bases left unmatched: 8. The CDR3 DNA follows: TGCAGTGCTAGACCTAGACAGGGATCAAACTATGGCTACACCTTC. It encodes CSARPRQGSNYGYTF.

The J gene is TRBJ1-1, the V gene TRBV5-1; D gene ambiguous. This CDR3 has 18 amino acids. Trimming removed 4 bases from V and 2 bases from J, with 24 bases in between. Germline V CDR1 and CDR2: SGHRS, YFSETQ. In nucleotides, the CDR3 is TGCGCCAGCAGCCTTCGAAGGAGAACGGAGTACTCAAACACTGAAGCTTTCTTT. Protein product: CASSLRRRTEYSNTEAFF.

This chain joins TRBV19 and TRBJ2-1; 12 bases fit TRBD2. In germline, CDR1 is LNHDA, CDR2 SQIVND (reference sequence). The CDR3 extends over 16 amino acids. Trimming removed 5 bases from V and 5 bases from J; junction bases left unmatched: 7. This chain's CDR3 is CASSPRLAGVNNEQFF. DNA for the CDR3: TGTGCCAGTAGTCCACGACTAGCGGGGGTTAACAATGAGCAGTTCTTC. The full variable domain, completed using reference TRBV19 and TRBJ2-1, is DGGITQSPKYLFRKEGQNVTLSCEQNLNHDAMYWYRQDPGQGLRLIYYSQIVNDFQKGDIAEGYSVSREKKESFPLTVTSAQKNPTAFYLCASSPRLAGVNNEQFFGPGTRLTVL.